This T cell receptor (beta chain) was obtained from a study of spatial heterogeneity in lung cancer (dated by TCRdb to the late 2010s). The study in broad terms: More beta-chain than alpha-chain transcripts were consistently detected, likely reflecting higher beta-chain transcript abundance. In the raw uncorrected reads, each unique combination of TCR and UMI appeared more than ten times on average. Nonsynonymous mutation counts, determined by whole-exome sequencing of tumor tissue, were related to TCR repertoire features. In non-small cell lung cancer, the study made a quantitative comparison of TCR alpha and beta repertoires among multiple tumor regions, matched nontumor lung and blood. Both alpha and beta chains were TCR-sequenced in samples taken at surgery, namely 220 tumor regions, roughly 64 matched nontumor lung samples and approximately 51 PBMC samples.

The time point label here, explained by the study, means: sample taken at primary tumor resection. TCR sequencing used whole RNA extracted from tumor and nontumor lung tissue, or from cryopreserved PBMC samples, without cell sorting. Samples were obtained from 72 patients with early-stage, untreated non-small cell lung cancer from the lung TRACERx cohort. Patients were selected for TCR sequencing only if sufficient RNA was available from at least two tumor regions. General findings and caveats noted by the study authors: Ubiquitous expanded tumor TCRs showed up in blood more often at tumor resection than at routine follow-up. Additional single-cell paired TCR alpha and beta sequencing was considered necessary to confirm, at a functional level, the hypothesis that regional TCRs recognize regional mutations.

As to this clonotype: Its antigen is currently not known. No much larger clonotype is one base removed from it; base qualities were not supplied.

Looking up the germline V gene (reference sequence) yields CDR1 SEHNR and CDR2 FQNEAQ. The CDR3 spans 15 residues, from the cysteine through the phenylalanine. Just CDR3 DNA is preserved here, 45 bases in frame from base 1. The junction carries 13 bases between V and J, which are trimmed by 4 bases and 4 bases respectively. Library prep was done by 5' RACE. The sequencer was a NextSeq 500. The TCR library protocol attached a unique molecular identifier to each TCR cDNA molecule to allow correction of PCR and sequencing errors. The authors' pipeline ran thus. Decombinator tools were used for TCR identification, UMI-based error correction and CDR3 extraction. Expanded TCRs were defined as those above a frequency of 2 per 1,000, corresponding to the top 1% of the tumor frequency distribution. Renyi diversity was calculated using the R vegan package after each repertoire was subsampled 100 times to 5,000 TCRs. CDR3 similarity networks were constructed using string-kernel similarity of amino acid triplets, with links drawn between CDR3s whose pairwise similarity was above 0.82. TCRdb cleaned the public reads at Q25 with fastp, built clones with MiXCR and kept in-frame beta chains. For every CDR3 protein sequence, its rows merge into one entry that carries the most common genes and DNA. It is TCRdb's table, rather than the study itself, that gives the V and J calls and clone size. The sample table lists roughly 70,000 distinct CDR3 sequences, about an eighth of them with a count of one. 7.2% of the sample is held by the ten biggest clonotypes.

The V gene is TRBV7-9 and the J gene is TRBJ2-2, and perhaps TRBD1 as D gene, on 5 matching bases. The sequences come from PBMCs, collected at surgery. The receptor's source is a male donor with early-stage non-small cell lung cancer. The DNA sequence follows: TGTGCCAGCAGCTACATAGACAGTTCCACCGGGGAGCTGTTTTTT. The resulting protein is CASSYIDSSTGELFF.